Below, 32 T cell receptor beta chains from the same sample are listed, as sequenced in a study of cytomegalovirus exposure and HLA in healthy donors. In the PCR, 60 Vbeta and 13 Jbeta primers were used. Repertoires were generated with immunoSEQ multiplex PCR, while TCRdb's copy carries only in-frame clones and drops some. The sample gives some 130,000 clones, over 60% of which show up once; over 1% is in the top ten. The sample was PBMCs. The receptors come from a human donor in good health.

CDR3 in DNA: TGCGCCAGCAGCCACACAGGGCAGGGAGGCAATCAGCCCCAGCATTTT. Amino acid sequence: CASSHTGQGGNQPQHF. V gene TRBV4-1 combines with J gene TRBJ1-5, with D maybe TRBD1 (6 bases). Germline CDR1 is MGHRA and CDR2 is YSYEKL. V was pared by 3 bases and J by 2 bases, with 14 bases between. The length of the CDR3 is 16 residues.

This clone was seen just once. The junction shows a germline mismatch at one end, possibly a read error. The rearrangement links TRBV27 to TRBJ2-5; tentative D call: TRBD2 (6 bases). CDR3 length: 9 residues. In germline, CDR1 is MNHEY, CDR2 SMNVEV (reference sequence). The CDR3 spells CASTSWEDF. CDR3 DNA sequence: TGTGCCAGCACCTCCTGGGAGGACTTC.

This chain uses TRBV9 with TRBJ1-3; a possible D gene is TRBD1 (6 bases). CDR1 SGDLS and CDR2 YYNGEE come from the germline V gene. This CDR3 contains 12 residues. The ends were cut back, 3 bases at V and 7 bases at J, with 8 bases in the middle. CDR3 sequence reads: CASSETGNTIYF. CDR3 nucleotides: TGTGCCAGCAGCGAGACAGGCAACACCATATATTTT.

Of note for this clone: One end of the junction does not line up with germline, which may come from a read error. The J gene is TRBJ2-3, the V gene TRBV5-1, with a tentative D call TRBD1 (5 bases). This CDR3 has 15 amino acids. CDR1 SGHRS and CDR2 YFSETQ come from the germline V gene. CDR3 region: CAGSSDSKNTDTKYF. CDR3 DNA: TGCGCCGGCAGCTCAGACAGTAAAAACACAGATACGAAGTATTTT. Filled out from reference TRBV5-1 and TRBJ2-3, the complete variable domain reads KAGVTQTPRYLIKTRGQQVTLSCSPISGHRSVSWYQQTPGQGLQFLFEYFSETQRNKGNFPGRFSGRQFSNSRSEMNVSTLELGDSALYLCAGSSDSKNTDTKYFGPGTRLTVL.

The chain is built from TRBV9 and TRBJ2-7, with D maybe TRBD2 (6 bases). The germline gives CDR1 SGDLS, CDR2 YYNGEE. Trimming shortened V by 4 bases and J by 5 bases, and 13 bases separated the two germline ends. CDR3 length: 13 residues. CDR3 region: CASSRGGANEQYF. The CDR3 nucleotides are TGTGCCAGCAGCCGTGGAGGGGCTAACGAGCAGTACTTC.

This chain connects TRBV5-6 to TRBJ2-1, with a possible D match to TRBD1 (6 bases). Germline V gene sequence: CDR1 SGHDT, CDR2 YYEEEE. V lost 0 bases, J lost 2 bases, and 9 bases lay in between. The CDR3 extends over 15 amino acids. The CDR3 spells CASSLGQAPYNEQFF. DNA for the CDR3: TGTGCCAGCAGCTTGGGACAGGCACCCTACAATGAGCAGTTCTTC.

This clone was seen just once. V gene TRBV7-9 combines with J gene TRBJ1-6, with 7 bases matching TRBD1. CDR1 and CDR2 from the germline V gene are SEHNR and FQNEAQ (reference sequence). This CDR3 has 13 amino acids. V trimming: 6 bases; J trimming: 13 bases; junction bases outside the gene matches: 9. CDR3 sequence (DNA): TGTGCCAGCAGGTCCGGGACAGCTTCGCCCCTCCACTTT. Translating gives CASRSGTASPLHF.

J is TRBJ2-1 and V is TRBV19, with 7 bases matching TRBD1. CDR1 and CDR2 from the germline V gene are LNHDA and SQIVND (reference sequence). The CDR3 totals 14 residues. V gave up 4 bases and J gave up 2 bases; unmatched junction bases: 2. The CDR3 protein is CASSTTGAYNEQFF. CDR3 bases: TGTGCCAGTAGTACCACAGGGGCCTACAATGAGCAGTTCTTC.

The rearrangement uses TRBV19 and TRBJ2-6; D gene ambiguous. Per germline, CDR1 LNHDA and CDR2 SQIVND (reference sequence). This CDR3 comprises 15 residues. V was shortened by 6 bases and J by 0 bases, with 9 bases between the two germline ends. The CDR3, as DNA: TGTGCCAGTAGCCGACACGACTCTGGGGCCAACGTCCTGACTTTC. Translation: CASSRHDSGANVLTF.

This chain connects TRBV7-9 to TRBJ1-2, with 7 positions matching TRBD1. This CDR3 spans 17 amino acids. V gave up 1 base and J gave up 3 bases; unmatched junction bases: 11. Germline V gene data show CDR1 as SEHNR and CDR2 as FQNEAQ (reference sequence). Here the CDR3 DNA reads TGTGCCAGCAGCTTAGAGGGTCTGACAGGGTATCACTATGGCTACACCTTC. It codes for CASSLEGLTGYHYGYTF.

The chain carries TRBV19 and TRBJ2-7, with a possible D match to TRBD1 (5 bases). The germline V gene has CDR1 LNHDA and CDR2 SQIVND (reference sequence). This CDR3 is built from 13 residues. Trimming cost V 5 bases and J 4 bases, with 12 bases left between them. CDR3 protein: CASSLGLGYEQYF. The CDR3 DNA reads as TGTGCCAGTAGTTTGGGGCTCGGGTACGAGCAGTACTTC. The variable domain in full, completed from reference TRBV19 and TRBJ2-7, reads DGGITQSPKYLFRKEGQNVTLSCEQNLNHDAMYWYRQDPGQGLRLIYYSQIVNDFQKGDIAEGYSVSREKKESFPLTVTSAQKNPTAFYLCASSLGLGYEQYFGPGTRLTVT.

V usage is TRBV27 and J usage is TRBJ2-6; maybe TRBD2 (6 bases). With 2 bases removed from V and 1 base from J, the gap between germline ends came to 6 bases. Germline CDR1 is MNHEY and CDR2 is SMNVEV (reference sequence). The CDR3 spans 15 residues. CDR3 sequence (DNA): TGTGCCAGCAGTTTAGCGGGGTCTGGGGCCAACGTCCTGACTTTC. Translated, it gives CASSLAGSGANVLTF.

The chain recombines TRBV15 with TRBJ1-6; 8 bases fit TRBD1. Trimming at V came to 0 bases and at J to 7 bases, leaving 2 bases not matched to a gene. The CDR3 runs to 15 residues. Germline assignment: CDR1 LNHNV and CDR2 YYDKDF (reference sequence). The CDR3 coding sequence is TGTGCCACCAGCAGAGAAGGACAGGGAAATTCACCCCTCCACTTT. Its translation: CATSREGQGNSPLHF.

V usage is TRBV6-5 and J usage is TRBJ2-1; unclear D gene. This CDR3 has 13 amino acids. Deletions cut 7 bases from V and 6 bases from J, with 13 bases between. The germline CDR1 and CDR2 sequences are MNHEY and SVGAGI. The CDR3, as DNA: TGTGCCAGCACCAAGACTGGGTCCAATGAGCAGTTCTTC. Encoded protein: CASTKTGSNEQFF.

The V gene is TRBV7-9, the J gene TRBJ2-7; D not certain. Germline assignment: CDR1 SEHNR and CDR2 FQNEAQ (reference sequence). The length of the CDR3 is 14 residues. V gave up 3 bases and J gave up 2 bases, with 11 bases separating them. The CDR3 protein is CASSLAAGTYEQYF. The CDR3 region has the DNA TGTGCCAGCAGCTTGGCCGCAGGTACCTACGAGCAGTACTTC.

The gene calls are TRBV7-2 and TRBJ2-7, with TRBD1 as a possible D gene (6 bases). The CDR3 loop spans 15 amino acids. The germline V gene encodes CDR1 SGHTA and CDR2 FQGNSA. The germline V and J ends were trimmed by 5 bases and 6 bases, with 20 bases remaining between them. CDR3 sequence: CASSRTGSTSSEQYF. For the CDR3, the DNA is TGTGCCAGCAGCCGAACAGGGTCCACCTCTAGCGAGCAGTACTTC.

J is TRBJ2-1 and V is TRBV9; possible D gene TRBD1, 7 bases. The V end was cut by 4 bases, the J end by 6 bases, with 11 bases between. Germline values: CDR1 SGDLS, CDR2 YYNGEE. This CDR3 has 13 amino acids. Here the CDR3 reads CASSQGGPNEQFF. As DNA, the CDR3 is TGTGCCAGCAGCCAGGGGGGCCCCAATGAGCAGTTCTTC.

The V call is TRBV20-1, the J call TRBJ2-7; D not certain. Trimming left V 1 base short and J 4 bases short, with 5 bases between. Looked up from germline, CDR1 is DFQATT and CDR2 is SNEGSKA (reference sequence). The CDR3 runs to 11 residues. CDR3 region: CSARAEYEQYF. The CDR3 nucleotides are TGCAGTGCTAGAGCGGAGTACGAGCAGTACTTC.

The chain recombines TRBV11-2 with TRBJ2-1; tentative D call: TRBD2 (5 bases). This CDR3 has 12 residues. Trimming removed 1 base from V and 7 bases from J, with 5 bases in between. Germline V gives CDR1 SGHAT, CDR2 FQNNGV. The CDR3 coding sequence is TGTGCCAGCAGCTTAGGGGAGAATGAGCAGTTCTTC. This encodes CASSLGENEQFF.

The V call is TRBV6-1, the J call TRBJ2-7; no clear D gene. Trimming removed 3 bases at V and 4 bases at J, with 10 bases between. Germline V gene data show CDR1 as MNHNS and CDR2 as SASEGT. The CDR3 extends over 13 amino acids. The CDR3 loop is CASSDQVIYEQYF. The CDR3 nucleotides are TGTGCCAGCAGTGACCAGGTTATATACGAGCAGTACTTC.

This clone occurred a few times. This rearrangement joins TRBV27 to TRBJ2-1; 7 nucleotides align to TRBD1. The V gene's germline CDR1 is MNHEY and CDR2 SMNVEV (reference sequence). The CDR3 extends over 14 amino acids. With 3 bases clipped from V and 7 bases from J, the junction kept 6 bases outside the gene matches. The CDR3 spells CASSLGQTLNEQFF. The CDR3 nucleotides are TGTGCCAGCAGTTTGGGACAGACTCTGAATGAGCAGTTCTTC.

The chain is built from TRBV5-1 and TRBJ2-1, with TRBD2 matching 8 bases. The CDR3 consists of 13 residues. The V gene end was trimmed by 4 bases and the J gene end by 13 bases; junction bases not matched to a gene: 10. Looked up from germline, CDR1 is SGHRS and CDR2 is YFSETQ. This CDR3 reads CASSPTGGRSQFF. CDR3 sequence (DNA): TGCGCCAGCAGCCCGACGGGGGGGCGAAGTCAGTTCTTC.

The chain has TRBV13 and TRBJ1-4; TRBD1 matches 7 bases. Per germline, CDR1 PRHDT and CDR2 FYEKMQ (reference sequence). Trimming took 5 bases from V and 4 from J; bases not matched to a gene: 7. The CDR3 has 15 residues. CDR3 in amino acids: CASSPRGTVNEKLFF. The CDR3 nucleotides read TGTGCCAGCAGCCCCAGAGGGACAGTTAATGAAAAACTGTTTTTT.

The chain recombines TRBV5-1 with TRBJ2-7, with a possible D match to TRBD2 (7 bases). V lost 0 bases to trimming and J lost 3 bases, with 16 bases between them. Germline loops: CDR1 SGHRS, CDR2 YFSETQ. The CDR3 totals 16 residues. The CDR3 here is CASSLGSGGRFYEQYF. The CDR3 DNA follows: TGCGCCAGCAGCTTGGGTTCCGGGGGGCGCTTCTACGAGCAGTACTTC. Full variable domain (missing parts from reference TRBV5-1 and TRBJ2-7): KAGVTQTPRYLIKTRGQQVTLSCSPISGHRSVSWYQQTPGQGLQFLFEYFSETQRNKGNFPGRFSGRQFSNSRSEMNVSTLELGDSALYLCASSLGSGGRFYEQYFGPGTRLTVT.

This clone was seen only once. The chain joins TRBV19 to TRBJ2-7; D not resolved. V shed 10 bases and J shed 6 bases, with 16 bases lying between them. Germline V gives CDR1 LNHDA, CDR2 SQIVND (reference sequence). The CDR3 extends over 12 amino acids. The CDR3 nucleotides read TGTGCCACCCCGCATCTGGCCTTCGAGCAGTACTTC. Translated: CATPHLAFEQYF. The whole variable domain, filled in from reference TRBV19 and TRBJ2-7, reads DGGITQSPKYLFRKEGQNVTLSCEQNLNHDAMYWYRQDPGQGLRLIYYSQIVNDFQKGDIAEGYSVSREKKESFPLTVTSAQKNPTAFYLCATPHLAFEQYFGPGTRLTVT.

This clone was picked up a small number of times. In DNA form, the CDR3 reads TGTGCCAGCAGCTTAGACCTTGGCAGCCCGGGATTCCAGCATTTT. Protein product: CASSLDLGSPGFQHF. J is TRBJ1-5 and V is TRBV7-9; D unclear. This CDR3 has 15 residues. V was shortened by 1 base and J by 12 bases, with 19 bases between the two germline ends. Germline assignment: CDR1 SEHNR and CDR2 FQNEAQ (reference sequence).

The V and J genes are TRBV15 and TRBJ2-1; no firm D call. V shed 0 bases and J shed 3 bases, with 9 bases lying between them. CDR3 length equals 15 residues. The germline gives CDR1 LNHNV, CDR2 YYDKDF (reference sequence). DNA of the CDR3: TGTGCCACCAGCAGAGAGCTAGAGGTCTACAATGAGCAGTTCTTC. It codes for CATSRELEVYNEQFF.

The chain uses TRBV13 and TRBJ2-5; TRBD2 matches at 12 bases. This CDR3 spans 16 amino acids. CDR1 is PRHDT, CDR2 FYEKMQ, per germline (reference sequence). J lost 2 bases, V lost 1 base, and 2 bases had no gene match. The CDR3: CASSLALAGGQETQYF. CDR3 sequence (DNA): TGTGCCAGCAGCTTAGCTCTAGCGGGGGGGCAAGAGACCCAGTACTTC.

This clone was found a few times. For the CDR3, the DNA is TGCGCCAGCAGCCAAACACCGACCGGGGAGCTGTTTTTT. Translated, it gives CASSQTPTGELFF. The V gene is TRBV4-1, the J gene TRBJ2-2, with D uncertain. Germline CDR1 reads MGHRA; CDR2 reads YSYEKL. V was clipped by 2 bases and J by 5 bases, with 6 bases between them. The CDR3 has 13 residues.

This clone was counted between two and nine times. This chain uses TRBV27 with TRBJ1-5, with D hard to call. The CDR3 loop spans 15 amino acids. Germline values: CDR1 MNHEY, CDR2 SMNVEV (reference sequence). The germline V and J ends were trimmed by 2 bases and 6 bases, with 14 bases remaining between them. The CDR3 sequence is CASSLHGSTGQPQHF. In DNA form, the CDR3 reads TGTGCCAGCAGTTTACACGGGTCGACGGGTCAGCCCCAGCATTTT.

This chain uses TRBV9 with TRBJ1-2; perhaps TRBD1 as D (5 bases). The CDR3 has 14 amino acids. V was pared by 4 bases and J by 0 bases, with 10 bases between. Per the germline V gene, CDR1 is SGDLS and CDR2 is YYNGEE. The CDR3 sequence: CASSTQGSNYGYTF. CDR3 DNA: TGTGCCAGCAGCACGCAGGGATCTAACTATGGCTACACCTTC.

This rearrangement joins TRBV18 to TRBJ2-1; D may be TRBD2 (5 bases). The CDR3 spans 16 residues. CDR1 and CDR2 from the germline V gene are KGHSH and LQKENI. V shed 3 bases and J shed 4 bases, with 16 bases lying between them. The CDR3 protein is CASSPPGRGEYNEQFF. CDR3 nucleotides: TGTGCCAGCTCACCTCCCGGACGGGGAGAGTACAATGAGCAGTTCTTC.